These T cell receptor beta chains were read from a single sample in a study of regulatory T cells in long-lasting Graves disease. TCRdb re-derived calls from the multiplex PCR reads in MiXCR, one entry per CDR3 protein. The data show more than 350,000 distinct CDR3 sequences, 14% to 15% seen once. These data also featured in a second study, about T cells in Graves' hyperthyroidism and ophthalmopathy.

The sequences come from peripheral blood mononuclear cells (PBMCs), collected at new diagnosis, from a patient treated with antithyroid drugs. Receptors originate from a woman aged 25 to 39 with Graves disease. Each CDR3 is given with its conserved first and last residue. The order of the fields is CDR3 length, J gene, D gene, clone size, V gene, CDR3 protein, CDR3 DNA. The D gene is left open where the match is weak. Only part of the rows carry a size: once, few, many, or a class if the clone is expanded.

len: 13
j_gene: TRBJ2-7
d_gene: NA
abundance: NA
v_gene: TRBV27
CDR3aa: CASSLGITYEQYF
CDR3nt: TGTGCCAGCAGCCTGGGAATCACCTACGAGCAGTACTTC

len: 17
j_gene: TRBJ1-5
d_gene: TRBD1
abundance: many
v_gene: TRBV12-3/TRBV12-4
CDR3aa: CASSPVSGGTGNQPQHF
CDR3nt: TGTGCCAGCAGTCCGGTATCAGGGGGTACTGGCAATCAGCCCCAGCATTTT

len: 16
j_gene: TRBJ2-1
d_gene: TRBD2
abundance: NA
v_gene: TRBV11-2
CDR3aa: CASRPIAGLAYNEQFF
CDR3nt: TGTGCCAGCAGACCAATAGCGGGACTGGCCTACAATGAGCAGTTCTTC

len: 19
j_gene: TRBJ1-2
d_gene: NA
abundance: NA
v_gene: TRBV24-1
CDR3aa: CATSDLHEWIWALAGGYTF
CDR3nt: TGTGCCACCAGTGATTTGCATGAGTGGATTTGGGCCCTCGCAGGCGGCTACACCTTC

len: 16
j_gene: TRBJ2-6
d_gene: NA
abundance: NA
v_gene: TRBV19
CDR3aa: CASTLPQGSGANVLTF
CDR3nt: TGTGCCAGTACCCTCCCCCAGGGTTCTGGGGCCAACGTCCTGACTTTC

len: 19
j_gene: TRBJ1-5
d_gene: NA
abundance: NA
v_gene: TRBV4-2
CDR3aa: CASSQVGGGPEYSNQPQHF
CDR3nt: TGTGCCAGCAGCCAAGTTGGGGGCGGCCCAGAATATAGCAATCAGCCCCAGCATTTT

len: 13
j_gene: TRBJ1-1
d_gene: NA
abundance: many
v_gene: TRBV24-1
CDR3aa: CATRPIPVTEAFF
CDR3nt: TGTGCCACCAGACCGATCCCGGTCACTGAAGCTTTCTTT

len: 16
j_gene: TRBJ2-3
d_gene: NA
abundance: many
v_gene: TRBV3-1
CDR3aa: CASSQDTIGASDTQYF
CDR3nt: TGTGCCAGCAGCCAAGATACTATCGGGGCCTCAGATACGCAGTATTTT

len: 13
j_gene: TRBJ2-5
d_gene: NA
abundance: many
v_gene: TRBV20-1
CDR3aa: CSASWRAEETQYF
CDR3nt: TGCAGTGCTAGTTGGAGGGCAGAAGAGACCCAGTACTTC

len: 13
j_gene: TRBJ1-5
d_gene: NA
abundance: many
v_gene: TRBV12-3/TRBV12-4
CDR3aa: CASSFQENQPQHF
CDR3nt: TGTGCCAGCAGCTTTCAGGAAAATCAGCCCCAGCATTTT

len: 14
j_gene: TRBJ2-7
d_gene: NA
abundance: NA
v_gene: TRBV12-3/TRBV12-4
CDR3aa: CASSSTMSTYEQYF
CDR3nt: TGTGCCAGCAGTTCCACTATGTCGACCTACGAGCAGTACTTC

len: 14
j_gene: TRBJ1-1
d_gene: NA
abundance: many
v_gene: TRBV12-3/TRBV12-4
CDR3aa: CASSREALRTEAFF
CDR3nt: TGTGCCAGCAGTCGCGAGGCATTGCGCACTGAAGCTTTCTTT

len: 16
j_gene: TRBJ2-1
d_gene: TRBD1
abundance: NA
v_gene: TRBV9
CDR3aa: CASSPEGGTGDNEQFF
CDR3nt: TGTGCCAGCAGCCCCGAGGGCGGGACAGGGGACAATGAGCAGTTCTTC

len: 13
j_gene: TRBJ2-5
d_gene: NA
abundance: many
v_gene: TRBV7-2
CDR3aa: CASSLTRVRAQYF
CDR3nt: TGTGCCAGCAGCTTAACGAGGGTTCGGGCCCAGTACTTC

len: 15
j_gene: TRBJ1-5
d_gene: TRBD1
abundance: many
v_gene: TRBV6-2/TRBV6-3
CDR3aa: CASRYGQGSNQPQHF
CDR3nt: TGTGCCAGCAGATACGGACAGGGTAGCAATCAGCCCCAGCATTTT

len: 15
j_gene: TRBJ1-1
d_gene: NA
abundance: many
v_gene: TRBV6-1
CDR3aa: CASSDSAWGNTEAFF
CDR3nt: TGTGCCAGCAGTGATTCGGCGTGGGGGAACACTGAAGCTTTCTTT

len: 12
j_gene: TRBJ2-1
d_gene: NA
abundance: NA
v_gene: TRBV7-2
CDR3aa: CASSGDHNEQFF
CDR3nt: TGTGCCAGCAGCGGAGACCACAATGAGCAGTTCTTC

len: 13
j_gene: TRBJ2-7
d_gene: NA
abundance: many
v_gene: TRBV27
CDR3aa: CASSLFGPFEQYF
CDR3nt: TGTGCCAGCAGTTTATTTGGGCCTTTCGAGCAGTACTTC

len: 16
j_gene: TRBJ2-7
d_gene: TRBD1
abundance: few
v_gene: TRBV4-1
CDR3aa: CASSPGQGSSSYEQYF
CDR3nt: TGCGCCAGCAGCCCGGGACAGGGATCGAGCTCCTACGAGCAGTACTTC

len: 14
j_gene: TRBJ1-6
d_gene: NA
abundance: few
v_gene: TRBV7-9
CDR3aa: CASGRGGANSPLHF
CDR3nt: TGTGCCAGCGGCCGGGGGGGGGCCAATTCACCCCTCCACTTT

len: 13
j_gene: TRBJ2-7
d_gene: NA
abundance: few
v_gene: TRBV5-5
CDR3aa: CASSLGARVEEYF
CDR3nt: TGTGCCAGCAGCTTGGGGGCCAGGGTCGAGGAGTACTTC

len: 15
j_gene: TRBJ2-1
d_gene: TRBD2
abundance: many
v_gene: TRBV13
CDR3aa: CASSLERTSGGEQFF
CDR3nt: TGTGCCAGCAGCTTAGAGCGGACTAGCGGAGGGGAGCAGTTCTTC

len: 15
j_gene: TRBJ2-2
d_gene: TRBD1
abundance: few
v_gene: TRBV19
CDR3aa: CASRDRGFSPGELFF
CDR3nt: TGTGCCAGTAGGGACAGGGGGTTTTCTCCCGGGGAGCTGTTTTTT

len: 13
j_gene: TRBJ2-2
d_gene: NA
abundance: many
v_gene: TRBV12-5
CDR3aa: CASCETNTGELFF
CDR3nt: TGTGCTAGTTGCGAGACGAACACCGGGGAGCTGTTTTTT

len: 16
j_gene: TRBJ2-3
d_gene: TRBD2
abundance: many
v_gene: TRBV7-2
CDR3aa: CASSPDSGASSNTQYF
CDR3nt: TGTGCCAGCAGCCCAGATAGCGGGGCGAGTTCAAATACGCAGTATTTT

len: 15
j_gene: TRBJ2-1
d_gene: NA
abundance: few
v_gene: TRBV12-3/TRBV12-4
CDR3aa: CASSNRAFSYNEQFF
CDR3nt: TGTGCCAGCAGCAATCGGGCCTTCTCCTACAATGAGCAGTTCTTC

len: 14
j_gene: TRBJ1-4
d_gene: NA
abundance: many
v_gene: TRBV2
CDR3aa: CASSPGSTNEKLFF
CDR3nt: TGTGCCAGCAGTCCAGGGTCAACTAATGAAAAACTGTTTTTT

len: 17
j_gene: TRBJ2-6
d_gene: TRBD2
abundance: NA
v_gene: TRBV11-3
CDR3aa: CASGISGRAAGANVLTF
CDR3nt: TGTGCCAGCGGAATTAGCGGGAGGGCCGCTGGGGCCAACGTCCTGACTTTC

len: 14
j_gene: TRBJ1-1
d_gene: NA
abundance: many
v_gene: TRBV7-9
CDR3aa: CASSTGTTSTEAFF
CDR3nt: TGTGCCAGCAGCACTGGGACTACTAGCACTGAAGCTTTCTTT

len: 14
j_gene: TRBJ2-1
d_gene: NA
abundance: many
v_gene: TRBV30
CDR3aa: CAWSVGQGANEQFF
CDR3nt: TGTGCCTGGAGTGTAGGGCAGGGTGCGAATGAGCAGTTCTTC

len: 17
j_gene: TRBJ2-2
d_gene: TRBD2
abundance: NA
v_gene: TRBV4-1
CDR3aa: CASRLSGRALRTGELFF
CDR3nt: TGCGCCAGCAGACTCAGCGGGAGGGCCTTGAGGACCGGGGAGCTGTTTTTT

len: 17
j_gene: TRBJ2-6
d_gene: TRBD1
abundance: few
v_gene: TRBV20-1
CDR3aa: CSAKHRTGDTGANVLTF
CDR3nt: TGCAGTGCTAAGCACAGGACAGGGGACACTGGGGCCAACGTCCTGACTTTC

len: 15
j_gene: TRBJ2-6
d_gene: NA
abundance: few
v_gene: TRBV19
CDR3aa: CASSGRFSGANVLTF
CDR3nt: TGTGCCAGTAGCGGTAGATTCTCTGGGGCCAACGTCCTGACTTTC

len: 17
j_gene: TRBJ2-3
d_gene: TRBD2
abundance: NA
v_gene: TRBV2
CDR3aa: CASRDTLAGAESDTQYF
CDR3nt: TGTGCCAGCAGAGATACCCTAGCGGGGGCTGAGTCAGATACGCAGTATTTT

len: 15
j_gene: TRBJ1-1
d_gene: NA
abundance: few
v_gene: TRBV20-1
CDR3aa: CSAGPKGRGNTEAFF
CDR3nt: TGCAGTGCTGGACCTAAAGGCCGGGGGAACACTGAAGCTTTCTTT

len: 12
j_gene: TRBJ1-2
d_gene: NA
abundance: few
v_gene: TRBV29-1
CDR3aa: CSARQEDYGYTF
CDR3nt: TGCAGCGCGAGACAGGAGGACTATGGCTACACCTTC

len: 14
j_gene: TRBJ2-2
d_gene: NA
abundance: few
v_gene: TRBV5-1
CDR3aa: CASGAGDNPGELFF
CDR3nt: TGCGCCAGCGGGGCAGGGGATAACCCCGGGGAGCTGTTTTTT

len: 16
j_gene: TRBJ2-2
d_gene: NA
abundance: many
v_gene: TRBV20-1
CDR3aa: CSADRLGGAPVGELFF
CDR3nt: TGCAGTGCGGACCGCCTGGGGGGGGCGCCAGTCGGGGAGCTGTTTTTT

len: 16
j_gene: TRBJ2-1
d_gene: TRBD2
abundance: few
v_gene: TRBV2
CDR3aa: CASSEDLAGGYNEQFF
CDR3nt: TGTGCCAGCAGTGAAGATCTAGCGGGAGGGTACAATGAGCAGTTCTTC

len: 15
j_gene: TRBJ2-1
d_gene: TRBD2
abundance: NA
v_gene: TRBV6-1
CDR3aa: CASSPTSGSRVEQFF
CDR3nt: TGTGCCAGCAGTCCGACTAGCGGGAGCAGGGTTGAGCAGTTCTTC

len: 16
j_gene: TRBJ2-7
d_gene: NA
abundance: many
v_gene: TRBV3-1
CDR3aa: CASSSNAGVSSYEQYF
CDR3nt: TGTGCCAGCAGCTCAAACGCCGGGGTCTCGTCCTACGAGCAGTACTTC

len: 14
j_gene: TRBJ2-7
d_gene: NA
abundance: many
v_gene: TRBV12-3/TRBV12-4
CDR3aa: CASRQGPRSYEQYF
CDR3nt: TGTGCCAGCAGGCAGGGGCCGCGCTCCTACGAGCAGTACTTC

len: 16
j_gene: TRBJ2-7
d_gene: NA
abundance: many
v_gene: TRBV6-2/TRBV6-3
CDR3aa: CASSYSIAAGTYEQYF
CDR3nt: TGTGCCAGCAGTTACTCGATTGCGGCCGGCACCTACGAGCAGTACTTC

len: 14
j_gene: TRBJ1-1
d_gene: NA
abundance: NA
v_gene: TRBV20-1
CDR3aa: CSARAPKQTTEAFF
CDR3nt: TGCAGTGCTAGGGCTCCAAAACAGACAACTGAAGCTTTCTTT

len: 16
j_gene: TRBJ2-7
d_gene: TRBD1
abundance: many
v_gene: TRBV6-2/TRBV6-3
CDR3aa: CASSYGTGGKLNEQYF
CDR3nt: TGTGCCAGCAGTTACGGGACAGGGGGCAAGCTGAACGAGCAGTACTTC

len: 14
j_gene: TRBJ1-1
d_gene: TRBD1
abundance: many
v_gene: TRBV28
CDR3aa: CASSPQGGATEAFF
CDR3nt: TGTGCCAGCAGTCCCCAGGGGGGCGCCACTGAAGCTTTCTTT

len: 16
j_gene: TRBJ2-7
d_gene: NA
abundance: many
v_gene: TRBV4-1
CDR3aa: CASSQEQGSGAYEQYF
CDR3nt: TGCGCCAGCAGCCAAGAACAGGGTTCGGGGGCCTACGAGCAGTACTTC

len: 13
j_gene: TRBJ2-7
d_gene: NA
abundance: NA
v_gene: TRBV27
CDR3aa: CASGRTPTYEQYF
CDR3nt: TGTGCCAGCGGGAGGACACCGACCTACGAGCAGTACTTC

len: 14
j_gene: TRBJ1-5
d_gene: NA
abundance: many
v_gene: TRBV20-1
CDR3aa: CSANAGTHFQPQHF
CDR3nt: TGCAGTGCTAACGCCGGGACCCACTTTCAGCCCCAGCATTTT

len: 14
j_gene: TRBJ1-1
d_gene: NA
abundance: NA
v_gene: TRBV25-1
CDR3aa: CASSEDSGNTEAFF
CDR3nt: TGTGCCAGCAGTGAAGATTCGGGGAACACTGAAGCTTTCTTT

len: 14
j_gene: TRBJ2-1
d_gene: TRBD2
abundance: many
v_gene: TRBV12-3/TRBV12-4
CDR3aa: CASTSGDHYNEQFF
CDR3nt: TGTGCCAGCACCAGCGGGGACCACTACAATGAGCAGTTCTTC

len: 14
j_gene: TRBJ1-4
d_gene: NA
abundance: NA
v_gene: TRBV27
CDR3aa: CASSFRGLNEKLFF
CDR3nt: TGTGCCAGCAGTTTCCGGGGGCTCAATGAAAAACTGTTTTTT

len: 15
j_gene: TRBJ1-5
d_gene: NA
abundance: many
v_gene: TRBV6-1
CDR3aa: CASNQYRISNQPQHF
CDR3nt: TGTGCCAGCAACCAGTACAGGATTAGCAATCAGCCCCAGCATTTT

len: 13
j_gene: TRBJ1-1
d_gene: NA
abundance: NA
v_gene: TRBV6-2/TRBV6-3
CDR3aa: CAGSEERESEAFF
CDR3nt: TGTGCCGGCAGTGAAGAGAGGGAGTCTGAAGCTTTCTTT

len: 15
j_gene: TRBJ2-2
d_gene: NA
abundance: few
v_gene: TRBV14
CDR3aa: CASSQETGSTGELLF
CDR3nt: TGTGCCAGCAGCCAAGAGACGGGGAGCACCGGGGAGCTGTTATTT

len: 18
j_gene: TRBJ2-3
d_gene: TRBD2
abundance: many
v_gene: TRBV20-1
CDR3aa: CSARDLGLAGAEADTQYF
CDR3nt: TGCAGTGCTAGAGATCTCGGACTAGCGGGAGCGGAGGCAGATACGCAGTATTTT

len: 14
j_gene: TRBJ2-7
d_gene: NA
abundance: NA
v_gene: TRBV20-1
CDR3aa: CSARDISGTYEQYF
CDR3nt: TGCAGTGCTAGAGATATTTCAGGGACCTACGAGCAGTACTTC

len: 14
j_gene: TRBJ1-1
d_gene: NA
abundance: many
v_gene: TRBV6-1
CDR3aa: CASSHGTVNTEAFF
CDR3nt: TGTGCCAGCAGTCACGGGACGGTGAACACTGAAGCTTTCTTT